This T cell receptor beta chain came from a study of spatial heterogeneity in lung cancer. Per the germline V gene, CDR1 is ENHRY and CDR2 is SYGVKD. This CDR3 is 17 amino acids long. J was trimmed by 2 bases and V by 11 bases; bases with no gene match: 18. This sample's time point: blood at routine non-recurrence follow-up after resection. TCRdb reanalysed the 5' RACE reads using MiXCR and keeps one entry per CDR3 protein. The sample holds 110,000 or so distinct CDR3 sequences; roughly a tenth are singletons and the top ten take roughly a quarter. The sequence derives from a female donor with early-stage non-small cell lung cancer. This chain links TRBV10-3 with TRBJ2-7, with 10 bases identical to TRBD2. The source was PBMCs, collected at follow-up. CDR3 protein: CAPYRLAGASVTYEQYF. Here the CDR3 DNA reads TGTGCCCCATATCGGCTAGCGGGAGCCTCAGTTACCTACGAGCAGTACTTC.